The present entry profiles one TCR beta chain with its context. This CDR3 contains 15 residues. With 1 base removed from V and 0 bases from J, the gap between germline ends came to 9 bases. Germline-derived CDR1 and CDR2 are SEHNR and FQNEAQ (reference sequence). This record comes from a study of blood T cell repertoires in COVID-19. Overall study: The study drew acute and convalescent COVID-19 samples from the United States, Italy and Spain. Sources were T cells, B-cell-depleted T cells, or PBMCs; the material itself was cDNA or gDNA.

Data came from immunoSEQ multiplex PCR; TCRdb stores just in-frame clones and leaves some out. The sample includes 120,000 or so clones, roughly 90% of them seen just once. The rearrangement uses TRBV7-9 and TRBJ1-1; no reliable D call. The sample consisted of peripheral blood. This clonotype originated in a man between 50 and 59 years old with acute or convalescent COVID-19. CDR3 region: CASSLVELMNTEAFF. The CDR3 bases are TGTGCCAGCAGCTTAGTCGAGCTCATGAACACTGAAGCTTTCTTT.